One T cell receptor beta chain is described in this entry. Its matching antigen is unknown. The V gene's germline CDR1 is MNHEY and CDR2 SVGAGI. V was shortened by 5 bases and J by 3 bases, with 16 bases between the two germline ends. The length of the CDR3 is 15 residues. Donors showed nominal health when sampled, although they likely had unrecorded immune exposures. PCR primers comprised 60 Vbeta and 13 Jbeta primers. Some clones are missing from TCRdb's copy, which holds only in-frame ones; the method was immunoSEQ multiplex PCR. In total, the table holds fewer than 100,000 clones. The sample belongs to a study of cytomegalovirus exposure and HLA in healthy donors. Study at large: Around 80 million unique TCRs from HLA-typed donors were held in an early data release. Regarding the study as a whole: Across donors, most TCRs were seen rarely, yet some public ones were widespread.

The sequenced material came from PBMCs. V usage is TRBV6-5 and J usage is TRBJ1-1, with D perhaps matching TRBD1 (5 bases). The clonotype comes from a man younger than 35 in good health and CMV-seropositive. CDR3 sequence reads: CASSTRLGGDTEAFF. CDR3 nucleotide sequence: TGTGCCAGCAGTACACGTCTTGGGGGGGACACTGAAGCTTTCTTT.